A single TCR beta chain is shown here with its context. As originally analysed: Amplifying reference gene primers gave estimates of nucleated cell counts. Assay: immunoSEQ multiplex PCR; the TCRdb copy retains only in-frame clones and omits some. The D gene and trimming were derived from the DNA, and the V and J assignments and clone size from that table. There are about 170,000 clones in the sample; approximately 83% occur only once, and under 2.5% lies in the top ten. The data stem from a study of blood T cell repertoires in COVID-19. Study information: Sample material is recorded as cDNA or gDNA derived from T cells, B-cell-depleted T cells, or PBMCs.

This CDR3 has 11 residues. The V end was cut by 4 bases, the J end by 7 bases, with 5 bases between. The specimen was peripheral blood. The receptor was isolated from a woman of 80 years or more with acute or convalescent COVID-19. The gene calls are TRBV12-3 or TRBV12-4 and TRBJ2-1; D not resolved. The CDR3 loop is CASSWLNEQFF. The CDR3 DNA is TGTGCCAGCAGTTGGCTTAATGAGCAGTTCTTC.